The 29 T cell receptor beta chains given below trace back to one sample, sequenced in a study of cytomegalovirus exposure and HLA in healthy donors. This table comes from immunoSEQ multiplex PCR, and its TCRdb copy is limited to in-frame clones, with some not included. The sample gives some 180,000 clones, approximately 89% of which show up once; 6% to 8% is in the top ten. Sequencing input: PBMCs. The receptors come from a man aged 25-45 years in good health and CMV-seropositive.

The V call is TRBV9, the J call TRBJ2-2, with D maybe TRBD1 (6 bases). V was cut by 6 bases and J by 5 bases, with 14 bases left in between. The CDR3 runs to 14 residues. Germline CDR1 and CDR2: SGDLS and YYNGEE. The CDR3 bases are TGTGCCAGCAACCAAGGACAGACTACCGGGGAGCTGTTTTTT. Its translation: CASNQGQTTGELFF. The full variable domain, rest sourced from reference TRBV9 and TRBJ2-2, is DSGVTQTPKHLITATGQRVTLRCSPRSGDLSVYWYQQSLDQGLQFLIQYYNGEERAKGNILERFSAQQFPDLHSELNLSSLELGDSALYFCASNQGQTTGELFFGEGSRLTVL.

The chain recombines TRBV19 with TRBJ1-5, with D maybe TRBD1 (5 bases). Germline V gene lookup returns CDR1 LNHDA and CDR2 SQIVND (reference sequence). Trimming removed 7 bases from V and 4 bases from J, with 17 bases in between. The CDR3 is made up of 15 amino acids. The CDR3 DNA sequence: TGTGCCAGTACCCAAAGCCCGGGGGGTAATCAGCCCCAGCATTTT. Its protein product is CASTQSPGGNQPQHF.

This chain links TRBV6-5 with TRBJ1-2, with a weak D call TRBD1 (6 bases). The length of the CDR3 is 15 residues. The V gene's germline CDR1 is MNHEY and CDR2 SVGAGI. Trimming cost V 4 bases and J 4 bases, with 16 bases left between them. CDR3 sequence reads: CASSFTGIGGYGYTF. CDR3 sequence (DNA): TGTGCCAGCAGTTTCACAGGAATAGGGGGCTATGGCTACACCTTC.

The chain combines TRBV30 with TRBJ1-2; D unclear. CDR3 length: 13 residues. Trimming removed 3 bases at V and 3 bases at J, with 11 bases between. In germline, CDR1 is GTSNPN, CDR2 SVGIG (reference sequence). The CDR3 loop is CAWRGASDYGYTF. CDR3 in DNA: TGTGCCTGGAGGGGAGCGTCCGACTATGGCTACACCTTC. Drawing the rest from reference TRBV30 and TRBJ1-2, the complete variable domain is SQTIHQWPATLVQPVGSPLSLECTVEGTSNPNLYWYRQAAGRGLQLLFYSVGIGQISSEVPQNLSASRPQDRQFILSSKKLLLSDSGFYLCAWRGASDYGYTFGSGTRLTVV.

The chain uses TRBV12-5 and TRBJ2-1, with unresolved D. Trimming stripped 2 bases from V and 15 bases from J, with 23 bases between. There are 15 residues in the CDR3. Germline CDR1 LGHNT, CDR2 FRNRAP. This CDR3 is CASGLYQMRTQRLFF. CDR3 sequence (DNA): TGTGCTAGTGGTTTGTATCAAATGCGGACGCAGCGTTTGTTCTTC. The full variable domain, rest sourced from reference TRBV12-5 and TRBJ2-1, is DARVTQTPRHKVTEMGQEVTMRCQPILGHNTVFWYRQTMMQGLELLAYFRNRAPLDDSGMPKDRFSAEMPDATLATLKIQPSEPRDSAVYFCASGLYQMRTQRLFFGPGTRLTVL.

This chain connects TRBV7-2 to TRBJ1-2, with D perhaps TRBD1 (5 bases). The V end lost 5 bases, the J end lost 4 bases, and 14 bases lay between the germline ends. The CDR3 contains 14 residues. Germline loops: CDR1 SGHTA, CDR2 FQGNSA. The CDR3 protein is CASSPDGGTYGYTF. The CDR3 DNA reads as TGTGCCAGCAGCCCTGACGGGGGAACCTATGGCTACACCTTC.

The rearrangement links TRBV5-1 to TRBJ2-7; D perhaps matches TRBD2 (6 bases). This CDR3 has 12 residues. V gave up 7 bases and J gave up 5 bases, with 13 bases separating them. Germline CDR1 is SGHRS and CDR2 is YFSETQ. CDR3 amino acids: CASPGGEDEQYF. CDR3 in DNA: TGCGCCAGCCCCGGGGGAGAGGACGAGCAGTACTTC.

V gene TRBV27 combines with J gene TRBJ2-7; D is unresolved. The CDR3 is made up of 12 amino acids. Germline V gene sequence: CDR1 MNHEY, CDR2 SMNVEV (reference sequence). Trimming shortened V by 6 bases and J by 4 bases, and 10 bases separated the two germline ends. The CDR3 protein is CASSLGGYEQYF. In DNA, the CDR3 is TGTGCCAGCAGCCTAGGCGGATACGAGCAGTACTTC.

The rearrangement uses TRBV30 and TRBJ1-6; 7 bases fit TRBD1. CDR1 GTSNPN and CDR2 SVGIG come from the germline V gene (reference sequence). V was clipped by 4 bases and J by 4 bases; unmatched bases: 7. The CDR3 is 15 residues long. CDR3 sequence reads: CAWTMGTAYNSPLHF. The CDR3 DNA is TGTGCCTGGACCATGGGGACAGCGTATAATTCACCCCTCCACTTT.

This chain links TRBV15 with TRBJ2-5, with TRBD1 identical over 8 bases. Trimming took 4 bases from V and 4 from J; bases not matched to a gene: 8. Germline values: CDR1 LNHNV, CDR2 YYDKDF (reference sequence). This CDR3 region has 15 residues. The CDR3 sequence: CATSNLGQEGETQYF. The CDR3 DNA is TGTGCCACCAGCAACCTGGGACAGGAGGGAGAGACCCAGTACTTC.

This clone was picked up a small number of times. The chain has TRBV4-1 and TRBJ2-7, with 13 nucleotides matching TRBD2. Germline V gives CDR1 MGHRA, CDR2 YSYEKL. The CDR3 runs 20 residues. The V and J ends lost 1 base and 4 bases, in that order; junction bases with no gene match: 16. The CDR3 nucleotides read TGCGCCAGCAGCCAAGGGGGGGAGACTAGCGGGAGGTTTGGTTCTTACGAGCAGTACTTC. Its protein is CASSQGGETSGRFGSYEQYF.

The rearrangement uses TRBV28 and TRBJ1-1; tentative D call: TRBD1 (6 bases). The CDR3 has 15 residues. The ends were cut back, 8 bases at V and 0 bases at J, with 16 bases in the middle. Germline lookup yields CDR1 MDHEN and CDR2 SYDVKM. CDR3 in DNA: TGTGCCAGCCCCCCCCGGAGGGGGATGAACACTGAAGCTTTCTTT. It specifies CASPPRRGMNTEAFF.

This chain joins TRBV13 and TRBJ2-1, with unresolved D. V shed 4 bases and J shed 2 bases, with 24 bases lying between them. Germline CDR1 PRHDT, CDR2 FYEKMQ (reference sequence). The CDR3 covers 19 residues. CDR3 region: CASSSEKGVVGATYNEQFF. The DNA of the CDR3 is TGTGCCAGCAGCTCAGAAAAGGGTGTCGTGGGCGCAACCTACAATGAGCAGTTCTTC.

This clone has just a few counts. CDR3 in amino acids: CATPAAGRNTGELFF. The CDR3 DNA reads as TGTGCAACTCCCGCCGCAGGGCGGAACACCGGGGAGCTGTTTTTT. J is TRBJ2-2 and V is TRBV11-2; maybe TRBD1 (5 bases). Per the germline V gene, CDR1 is SGHAT and CDR2 is FQNNGV. The CDR3 is 15 residues long.

The chain uses TRBV11-3 and TRBJ1-1; tentatively, D is TRBD1 (5 bases). This CDR3 has 14 amino acids. Germline-derived CDR1 and CDR2 are SGHNT and YENEEA. Trimming pared 6 bases from V and 6 bases from J, leaving 17 bases between. The CDR3 is CASRYDREASEAFF. The CDR3 DNA reads TGTGCCAGCAGGTATGACAGAGAGGCTTCTGAAGCTTTCTTT.

J is TRBJ1-2 and V is TRBV30, with 10 bases lining up with TRBD1. Germline V gives CDR1 GTSNPN, CDR2 SVGIG (reference sequence). J was trimmed by 4 bases and V by 3 bases; bases with no gene match: 11. CDR3 length: 16 amino acids. CDR3 amino acids: CAWRGTGDPTRYGYTF. CDR3 DNA sequence: TGTGCCTGGAGGGGGACAGGGGATCCAACGCGCTATGGCTACACCTTC.

The chain is built from TRBV30 and TRBJ2-3; 7 bases line up with TRBD2. V was clipped by 8 bases and J by 0 bases; unmatched bases: 8. The CDR3 sequence is 14 residues long. CDR1 and CDR2 (germline): GTSNPN, SVGIG (reference sequence). CDR3 residues: CARTRGVSTDTQYF. The CDR3 DNA reads as TGTGCCCGGACCCGGGGGGTAAGCACAGATACGCAGTATTTT.

The V call is TRBV7-8, the J call TRBJ2-7; TRBD1 matches at 8 bases. The V and J ends lost 4 bases and 2 bases, in that order; junction bases with no gene match: 1. CDR3 length: 13 residues. Germline assignment: CDR1 SGHVS and CDR2 FQNEAQ. CDR3 region: CASSYRGAYEQYF. The CDR3 region has the DNA TGTGCCAGCAGCTACAGGGGGGCCTACGAGCAGTACTTC.

The chain is built from TRBV11-1 and TRBJ2-2; D perhaps matches TRBD1 (6 bases). Germline V lookup: CDR1 SGHAT, CDR2 FQDESV (reference sequence). The CDR3 has 17 amino acids. V lost 7 bases and J 1 base, leaving 19 bases between the germline ends. The chain's CDR3 is CASTESRGHLNTGELFF. In DNA form, the CDR3 reads TGTGCCAGCACCGAAAGTCGGGGACATCTGAACACCGGGGAGCTGTTTTTT.

Here the CDR3 reads CASSEWDTDYGYTF. In DNA form, the CDR3 reads TGTGCCAGCAGCGAATGGGACACCGACTATGGCTACACCTTC. The chain couples TRBV9 to TRBJ1-2; the D gene is possibly TRBD1 (6 bases). Between the trimmed V and J ends, which lost 3 bases and 3 bases, there was a span of 12 bases. The germline CDR1 and CDR2 sequences are SGDLS and YYNGEE. This CDR3 contains 14 residues. Variable domain in full (rest from reference TRBV9 and TRBJ1-2): DSGVTQTPKHLITATGQRVTLRCSPRSGDLSVYWYQQSLDQGLQFLIQYYNGEERAKGNILERFSAQQFPDLHSELNLSSLELGDSALYFCASSEWDTDYGYTFGSGTRLTVV.

The chain joins TRBV2 to TRBJ2-7; TRBD1 matches at 7 bases. Germline V lookup: CDR1 SNHLY, CDR2 FYNNEI. The CDR3 has 13 amino acids. Trimming cost V 8 bases and J 5 bases; bases outside gene matches: 9. The CDR3 coding sequence is TGTGCCAGCGCAAACAGGGGTCGGAACGAGCAGTACTTC. Its translation: CASANRGRNEQYF.

Points on this clone: The junction departs from the called germline gene at one end, perhaps through a read error. The chain recombines TRBV11-3 with TRBJ2-1, with a possible D match to TRBD1 (5 bases). This CDR3 is 15 amino acids long. The V gene's germline CDR1 is SGHNT and CDR2 YENEEA. The CDR3 coding sequence is TGTGCCAGCAGCCTAGAGTATAGGGGATTAAATGAGCAGTTCTTC. The encoded protein is CASSLEYRGLNEQFF. Variable domain in full (rest from reference TRBV11-3 and TRBJ2-1): EAGVVQSPRYKIIEKKQPVAFWCNPISGHNTLYWYLQNLGQGPELLIRYENEEAVDDSQLPKDRFSAERLKGVDSTLKIQPAELGDSAVYLCASSLEYRGLNEQFFGPGTRLTVL.

This chain connects TRBV4-2 to TRBJ2-1; 9 bases line up with TRBD2. CDR1 LGHNA and CDR2 YNFKEQ come from the germline V gene. The CDR3 is 16 residues long. V dropped 3 bases and J dropped 5; count of bases not matched to a gene: 8. The CDR3 spells CASSHPIAGANNEQFF. CDR3 in DNA: TGTGCCAGCAGCCACCCAATAGCGGGGGCTAACAATGAGCAGTTCTTC.

The chain joins TRBV7-2 to TRBJ2-3, with 8 bases aligning to TRBD1. This CDR3 has 15 residues. The germline V gene has CDR1 SGHTA and CDR2 FQGNSA. With 6 bases clipped from V and 2 bases from J, the junction kept 7 bases outside the gene matches. CDR3 sequence (DNA): TGTGCCAGCAGTCCCACAGGGGGATACACAGATACGCAGTATTTT. It yields the protein CASSPTGGYTDTQYF.

The chain has TRBV9 and TRBJ2-7; no definite D call. This CDR3 is 13 amino acids long. Germline V gene sequence: CDR1 SGDLS, CDR2 YYNGEE. The V gene lost 2 bases and the J gene lost 5 bases, with 11 bases spanning the gap. The CDR3 DNA follows: TGTGCCAGCAGCGTGGACGATGTACACGAGCAGTACTTC. Its protein is CASSVDDVHEQYF.

This chain uses TRBV19 with TRBJ2-1; possibly TRBD1 for D (6 bases). The CDR3 spans 12 residues. With 8 bases removed from V and 10 bases from J, the gap between germline ends came to 15 bases. The germline V gene encodes CDR1 LNHDA and CDR2 SQIVND (reference sequence). CDR3 DNA sequence: TGTGCCAGTGGCTTAGGACAGTCCGAGCAGTTCTTC. Residues: CASGLGQSEQFF.

V usage is TRBV9 and J usage is TRBJ2-3; TRBD2 agrees at 10 bases. Germline CDR1 is SGDLS and CDR2 is YYNGEE. Unmatched junction bases numbered 6, after V lost 0 bases and J lost 2 bases. The CDR3 loop spans 17 amino acids. CDR3 bases: TGTGCCAGCAGCGTAGAGGGTAGCGGGGGGCTCACAGATACGCAGTATTTT. It yields the protein CASSVEGSGGLTDTQYF.

The chain employs TRBV4-1 and TRBJ2-7; TRBD2 matches 10 bases. This CDR3 contains 15 residues. The germline gives CDR1 MGHRA, CDR2 YSYEKL. The J segment lost 3 bases and the V segment lost 0 bases, leaving 2 bases of the junction unmatched. CDR3 protein: CASSQESSGSYEQYF. CDR3 nucleotide sequence: TGCGCCAGCAGCCAAGAGTCTAGCGGGAGCTACGAGCAGTACTTC.

This clone was detected once. V and J are TRBV4-1 and TRBJ2-3; no clear D. V lost 1 base and J 5 bases, leaving 10 bases between the germline ends. The CDR3 has 14 residues. Germline CDR1 is MGHRA and CDR2 is YSYEKL. CDR3 bases: TGCGCCAGCAGCCAAGTGATAGCTGTAGATACGCAGTATTTT. Protein: CASSQVIAVDTQYF.